This T cell receptor beta chain was recovered during a study of T cells after yellow fever vaccination. The study's findings and limits: Weaker overall, the secondary response nonetheless peaked faster (day 5 versus 15).

The CDR3 contains 13 residues. In germline, CDR1 is SGHKS, CDR2 YYEKEE (reference sequence). V lost 0 bases, J lost 5 bases, and 8 bases lay in between. A universal primer site and UMIs were added as TCR cDNA was made by 5'RACE template switching. TCRdb reprocessed the 5' RACE reads with MiXCR, giving one entry per CDR3 protein. The sample consists of some 160,000 distinct CDR3 sequences, 5.5% to 7.5% of them appearing once. This clonotype has a count of ten or more. Its antigen is not known. The chain carries TRBV5-5 and TRBJ2-5; D is unclear. Material: CD4+ T cells sorted from PBMCs, obtained 5 to 6 days after the first yellow fever vaccination. The receptor comes from a man aged 18-30 years who received the YFV17D yellow fever vaccine. The CDR3 DNA reads as TGTGCCAGCAGCTTGGAAGAGTGGGAGACCCAGTACTTC. This codes for CASSLEEWETQYF.